The 18 T cell receptor beta chains below come from one sample, sequenced in a study of T cell responses to AZD1222 COVID-19 vaccine. Assay used: immunoSEQ multiplex PCR; TCRdb lists only in-frame clones, some missing. The table lists 160,000 or so clones, approximately 91% of them singletons. The sample consisted of peripheral blood, taken on day 0 of AZD1222 vaccination. These receptors all stem from an adult in good health.

The chain employs TRBV6-5 and TRBJ2-1; 8 bases match TRBD2. This CDR3 comprises 12 residues. Germline V CDR1 and CDR2: MNHEY, SVGAGI. The V segment lost 6 bases and the J segment 16 bases; nucleotides outside the gene matches: 11. The chain's CDR3 is CASRPITGGVFF. Here the CDR3 DNA reads TGTGCCAGCAGACCGATTACGGGGGGGGTTTTCTTC.

V is TRBV3-1 (or the pseudogene TRBV3-2) and J is TRBJ1-4, with 7 nucleotides matching TRBD1. Germline V CDR1 and CDR2: LGHDT, YNNKEL (reference sequence). CDR3 length: 15 amino acids. Unmatched junction bases numbered 13, after V lost 0 bases and J lost 15 bases. The CDR3 spells CASSQDRPQSDRLFF. CDR3 DNA sequence: TGTGCCAGCAGCCAAGATCGACCCCAGTCGGACAGGTTGTTTTTT.

The chain recombines TRBV7-2 with TRBJ1-2, with TRBD1 matching 9 bases. The CDR3 has 15 residues. Unmatched junction bases numbered 8, after V lost 6 bases and J lost 3 bases. Per germline, CDR1 SGHTA and CDR2 FQGNSA. This CDR3 reads CASRTGGAGDYGYTF. CDR3 DNA: TGTGCCAGCAGAACAGGGGGCGCGGGGGACTATGGCTACACCTTC.

The genes are TRBV4-1 and TRBJ2-7; D call uncertain. V was shortened by 5 bases and J by 4 bases, with 12 bases between the two germline ends. Germline CDR1 and CDR2: MGHRA and YSYEKL. CDR3 length equals 13 residues. The CDR3 nucleotides are TGCGCCAGCAGCACTTCTGAACGGTACGAGCAGTACTTC. It is translated as CASSTSERYEQYF.

This sequence joins TRBV10-2 and TRBJ1-4; D gene uncertain. V was pared by 2 bases and J by 0 bases, with 7 bases between. CDR1 and CDR2 (germline): WSHSY, SAAADI. The CDR3 extends over 15 amino acids. CDR3 in amino acids: CASSEGRSTNEKLFF. DNA for the CDR3: TGCGCCAGCAGTGAGGGCAGGTCAACTAATGAAAAACTGTTTTTT.

The chain recombines TRBV20-1 with TRBJ1-2; no clear D. From germline, CDR1 is DFQATT and CDR2 SNEGSKA (reference sequence). The CDR3 runs 11 residues. Trimming pared 5 bases from V and 4 bases from J, leaving 8 bases between. DNA of the CDR3: TGCAGTGCTGTCCTGGGCTATGGCTACACCTTC. This encodes CSAVLGYGYTF.

The chain links TRBV24-1 to TRBJ1-5; TRBD1 aligns across 7 bases. The germline V gene encodes CDR1 KGHDR and CDR2 SFDVKD. Trimming cost V 4 bases and J 6 bases; bases outside gene matches: 5. The CDR3 consists of 14 residues. The CDR3 region has the DNA TGTGCCACCAGTGACTCACAGGGGAGTCAGCCCCAGCATTTT. This gives the protein CATSDSQGSQPQHF.

V usage is TRBV5-1 and J usage is TRBJ2-1; weak D call: TRBD2 (6 bases). The CDR3 sequence is 15 residues long. Per the germline V gene, CDR1 is SGHRS and CDR2 is YFSETQ. V dropped 0 bases and J dropped 9 bases, with 16 bases sitting between them. CDR3 region: CASSLGVGSSGEQFF. As DNA, the CDR3 is TGCGCCAGCAGCTTGGGGGTCGGGAGCTCAGGTGAGCAGTTCTTC. Together with reference TRBV5-1 and TRBJ2-1, the CDR3 gives the full variable domain: KAGVTQTPRYLIKTRGQQVTLSCSPISGHRSVSWYQQTPGQGLQFLFEYFSETQRNKGNFPGRFSGRQFSNSRSEMNVSTLELGDSALYLCASSLGVGSSGEQFFGPGTRLTVL.

The chain joins TRBV6-5 to TRBJ2-5, with 9 bases matching TRBD1. J lost 5 bases, V lost 5 bases, and 9 bases had no gene match. The CDR3 is 15 residues long. Per the germline V gene, CDR1 is MNHEY and CDR2 is SVGAGI. The DNA of the CDR3 is TGTGCCAGCAGTAAAACCGGGACAGGGCTCGAGACCCAGTACTTC. It yields the protein CASSKTGTGLETQYF.

The rearrangement uses TRBV6-2 or TRBV6-3 and TRBJ1-5, with 9 bases lining up with TRBD1. J gave up 7 bases and V 7 bases, and 11 bases lay outside the gene matches. This CDR3 is 15 amino acids long. In germline, CDR1 is MNHEY, CDR2 SVGEGT. The CDR3 sequence is CASTPGGQGIQPQHF. The CDR3 nucleotides are TGTGCCAGCACCCCAGGGGGACAGGGAATCCAGCCCCAGCATTTT.

The V call is TRBV28, the J call TRBJ1-1; a weak D match, TRBD1 (5 bases). Germline CDR1 and CDR2: MDHEN and SYDVKM. The length of the CDR3 is 13 residues. Trimming cost V 6 bases and J 5 bases, with 13 bases left between them. CDR3: CASSPGGYTEAFF. For the CDR3, the DNA is TGTGCCAGCAGCCCCGGGGGGTATACTGAAGCTTTCTTT. Full variable domain (outside the CDR3, taken from reference TRBV28 and TRBJ1-1): DVKVTQSSRYLVKRTGEKVFLECVQDMDHENMFWYRQDPGLGLRLIYFSYDVKMKEKGDIPEGYSVSREKKERFSLILESASTNQTSMYLCASSPGGYTEAFFGQGTRLTVV.

The rearrangement uses TRBV6-5 and TRBJ1-2; the D is unclear. Trimming stripped 2 bases from V and 5 bases from J, with 12 bases between. Looked up from germline, CDR1 is MNHEY and CDR2 is SVGAGI. This CDR3 is 14 amino acids long. The CDR3 reads CASSYGPADYGYTF. In DNA, the CDR3 is TGTGCCAGCAGTTACGGGCCGGCCGATTATGGCTACACCTTC.

The J gene is TRBJ2-7, the V gene TRBV9; tentatively, D is TRBD1 (6 bases). V was clipped by 0 bases and J by 4 bases, with 11 bases between them. This CDR3 is built from 14 residues. Germline CDR1 SGDLS, CDR2 YYNGEE. CDR3 sequence reads: CASSVAPGEYEQYF. CDR3 DNA sequence: TGTGCCAGCAGCGTAGCTCCAGGGGAATACGAGCAGTACTTC. The whole variable domain, filled in from reference TRBV9 and TRBJ2-7, reads DSGVTQTPKHLITATGQRVTLRCSPRSGDLSVYWYQQSLDQGLQFLIQYYNGEERAKGNILERFSAQQFPDLHSELNLSSLELGDSALYFCASSVAPGEYEQYFGPGTRLTVT.

This chain uses TRBV7-2 with TRBJ1-2, with 7 bases identical to TRBD1. The V and J ends lost 5 bases and 14 bases, in that order; junction bases with no gene match: 14. CDR1 SGHTA and CDR2 FQGNSA come from the germline V gene. The CDR3 loop spans 13 amino acids. The CDR3 sequence is CASSISGTDPLTF. CDR3 DNA sequence: TGTGCCAGCAGCATCTCCGGGACAGATCCTCTAACCTTC.

The chain's CDR3 is CAISERGRELFF. DNA of the CDR3: TGTGCCATCAGTGAAAGGGGGAGGGAGCTGTTTTTT. The J gene is TRBJ2-2, the V gene TRBV10-3, with D maybe TRBD1 (6 bases). This CDR3 spans 12 amino acids. Per germline, CDR1 ENHRY and CDR2 SYGVKD. Trimming took 3 bases from V and 9 from J, leaving 8 bases between them.

This chain uses TRBV19 with TRBJ2-2; D is uncertain. The germline gives CDR1 LNHDA, CDR2 SQIVND (reference sequence). The CDR3 contains 14 residues. Trimming removed 4 bases at V and 1 base at J, with 7 bases between. As DNA, the CDR3 is TGTGCCAGTAGTAATGGCCGGAACACCGGGGAGCTGTTTTTT. As protein: CASSNGRNTGELFF.

The rearrangement joins TRBV27 to TRBJ1-6, with a possible D match to TRBD1 (5 bases). V lost 6 bases, J lost 10 bases, and 10 bases lay in between. CDR1 MNHEY and CDR2 SMNVEV come from the germline V gene (reference sequence). This CDR3 has 12 residues. In DNA form, the CDR3 reads TGTGCCAGCAGCCTGGGGCAGTCACCCCTCCACTTT. Its translation: CASSLGQSPLHF.

This chain joins TRBV15 and TRBJ2-4, with D maybe TRBD2 (5 bases). Trimming removed 0 bases from V and 0 bases from J, with 12 bases in between. Germline loops: CDR1 LNHNV, CDR2 YYDKDF (reference sequence). The CDR3 runs to 17 residues. DNA of the CDR3: TGTGCCACCAGCAGAGATCTCAGCGGTCTAGCCAAAAACATTCAGTACTTC. The encoded protein is CATSRDLSGLAKNIQYF.